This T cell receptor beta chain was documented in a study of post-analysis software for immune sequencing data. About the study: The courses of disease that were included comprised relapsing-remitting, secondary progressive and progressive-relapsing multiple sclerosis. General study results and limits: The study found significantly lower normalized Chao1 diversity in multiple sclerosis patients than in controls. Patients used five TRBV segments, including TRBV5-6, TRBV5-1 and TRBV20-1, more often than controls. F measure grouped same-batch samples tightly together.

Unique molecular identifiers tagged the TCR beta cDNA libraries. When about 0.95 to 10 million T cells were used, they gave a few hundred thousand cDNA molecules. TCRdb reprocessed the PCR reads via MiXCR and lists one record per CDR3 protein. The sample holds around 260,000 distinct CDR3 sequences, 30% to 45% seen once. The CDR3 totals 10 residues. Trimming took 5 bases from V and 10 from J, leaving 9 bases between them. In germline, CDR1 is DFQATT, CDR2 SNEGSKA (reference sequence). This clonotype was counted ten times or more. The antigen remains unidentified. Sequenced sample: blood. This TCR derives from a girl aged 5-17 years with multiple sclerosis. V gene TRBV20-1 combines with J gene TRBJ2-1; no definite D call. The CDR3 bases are TGCAGTGCTGGGGTAAGCGAGCAGTTCTTC. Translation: CSAGVSEQFF.